Following are 21 T cell receptor beta chains from one sample sequenced in a study of blood T cells in healthy people across ages. PCR was performed a second time for about 7 to 12 cycles using a sample-barcoded 5' primer and a J-beta primer mix. MiXCR, applied by TCRdb to the 5' RACE reads, yields one record per CDR3 protein. The sample carries some 560,000 distinct CDR3 sequences, about 27% recorded once. The same data also contributed to another study, on T cells of mothers and their children.

The sequencing input was blood. The receptors were gathered from a boy between 2 and 10 years old in good health.

This clonotype was seen a few times. The rearrangement joins TRBV7-3 to TRBJ2-5, with D tentatively TRBD1 or TRBD2 (5 bases each). Germline V lookup: CDR1 SGHTA, CDR2 FQGTGA. CDR3 length: 13 amino acids. Deletions cut 1 base from V and 4 bases from J, with 7 bases between. The CDR3 bases are TGTGCCAGCAGCTTAAGGGACGGAGAGACCCAGTACTTC. Translation: CASSLRDGETQYF. Together with reference TRBV7-3 and TRBJ2-5, the CDR3 gives the full variable domain: GAGVSQTPSNKVTEKGKYVELRCDPISGHTALYWYRQSLGQGPEFLIYFQGTGAADDSGLPNDRFFAVRPEGSVSTLKIQRTERGDSAVYLCASSLRDGETQYFGPGTRLLVL.

The chain joins TRBV7-9 to TRBJ2-4, with D possibly TRBD2 on 7 matching bases. V was pared by 0 bases and J by 2 bases, with 8 bases between. The CDR3 loop spans 15 amino acids. Germline V lookup: CDR1 SEHNR, CDR2 FQNEAQ (reference sequence). The CDR3: CASSLAGGPKNIQYF. The CDR3 DNA sequence: TGTGCCAGCAGCTTAGCGGGGGGGCCCAAAAACATTCAGTACTTC. Looking up the rest from reference TRBV7-9 and TRBJ2-4 gives the full variable domain: DTGVSQNPRHKITKRGQNVTFRCDPISEHNRLYWYRQTLGQGPEFLTYFQNEAQLEKSRLLSDRFSAERPKGSFSTLEIQRTEQGDSAMYLCASSLAGGPKNIQYFGAGTRLSVL.

This clonotype showed up just once. The J gene is TRBJ2-5, the V gene TRBV7-2; no definite D call. The better agreement between TRBJ2-7 and the DNA end casts doubt on the J call. The CDR3 runs 13 residues. Germline CDR1 SGHTA, CDR2 FQGNSA. CDR3 coding DNA: TGTGCCAGCATCCGGAATCACTATTACGAGCAGTACTTC. Amino acid sequence: CASIRNHYYEQYF.

V is TRBV13 and J is TRBJ2-2; 9 bases line up with TRBD2. Germline CDR1 PRHDT, CDR2 FYEKMQ (reference sequence). The ends lost 4 bases at V and 5 bases at J; junction bases unmatched: 14. CDR3 size: 18 residues. This CDR3 reads CASSSPGTSGLGTGELFF. The DNA of the CDR3 is TGTGCCAGCAGCTCGCCCGGAACTAGCGGGCTCGGGACCGGGGAGCTGTTTTTT.

The chain uses TRBV19 and TRBJ2-6; 7 nucleotides line up with TRBD2. This CDR3 contains 17 residues. Germline lookup yields CDR1 LNHDA and CDR2 SQIVND (reference sequence). V trimming: 4 bases; J trimming: 1 base; junction bases outside the gene matches: 7. The CDR3 region is CASSTPGGGSGANVLTF. As DNA, the CDR3 is TGTGCCAGTAGTACTCCGGGAGGCGGGTCTGGGGCCAACGTCCTGACTTTC.

This clonotype was recorded at least ten times. The chain joins TRBV29-1 to TRBJ1-2; unclear D gene. The V gene lost 2 bases and the J gene lost 0 bases, with 10 bases spanning the gap. The CDR3 is 14 residues long. The germline V gene encodes CDR1 SQVTM and CDR2 ANQGSEA. For the CDR3, the DNA is TGCAGCGTTGAAAACGGGAGAGCTAACTATGGCTACACCTTC. It codes for CSVENGRANYGYTF.

In its sample, this clonotype was seen many times. V and J are TRBV27 and TRBJ1-2; 8 nucleotides match TRBD1. Germline V gene sequence: CDR1 MNHEY, CDR2 SMNVEV (reference sequence). V trimming: 6 bases; J trimming: 4 bases; junction bases outside the gene matches: 4. The CDR3 is made up of 13 amino acids. CDR3 sequence reads: CASSPDRGYGYTF. DNA of the CDR3: TGTGCCAGCAGCCCTGACAGGGGCTATGGCTACACCTTC.

V gene TRBV30 combines with J gene TRBJ2-6; D gene unclear. This CDR3 spans 15 amino acids. Trimming shortened V by 0 bases and J by 2 bases, and 8 bases separated the two germline ends. Looked up from germline, CDR1 is GTSNPN and CDR2 is SVGIG (reference sequence). CDR3 sequence: CAWSVPNTGANVLTF. The CDR3 region has the DNA TGTGCCTGGAGTGTTCCTAATACTGGGGCCAACGTCCTGACTTTC.

CDR3 amino acids: CATSRAAWSVGQPNTGELFF. In DNA, the CDR3 is TGTGCCACCAGCAGAGCGGCATGGTCTGTCGGGCAGCCGAACACCGGGGAGCTGTTTTTT. V and J are TRBV15 and TRBJ2-2, with no clear D. CDR1 is LNHNV, CDR2 YYDKDF, per germline (reference sequence). V was shortened by 1 base and J by 0 bases, with 21 bases between the two germline ends. The CDR3 is made up of 20 amino acids.

V gene TRBV7-2 combines with J gene TRBJ2-7; TRBD1 or TRBD2 may be the D gene (6 bases each). CDR3 length equals 14 residues. In germline, CDR1 is SGHTA, CDR2 FQGNSA. V lost 1 base to trimming and J lost 6 bases, with 13 bases between them. CDR3 coding DNA: TGTGCCAGCAGCTTAGGGCCCAAGGGGGGCGAGCAGTACTTC. Translating it yields CASSLGPKGGEQYF.

The rearrangement links TRBV10-3 to TRBJ1-2, with D perhaps matching TRBD1 (6 bases). V shed 6 bases and J shed 4 bases, with 15 bases lying between them. This CDR3 has 14 amino acids. The germline V gene encodes CDR1 ENHRY and CDR2 SYGVKD. In DNA, the CDR3 is TGTGCCATCAGCCGGACAGAGACCCTCTATGGCTACACCTTC. Translation: CAISRTETLYGYTF.

This chain joins TRBV20-1 and TRBJ2-1; TRBD2 matches at 14 bases. CDR3 size: 13 residues. The germline CDR1 and CDR2 sequences are DFQATT and SNEGSKA (reference sequence). V shed 5 bases, J shed 10 bases, and the junction held 4 bases outside the gene matches. This CDR3 reads CSAARTSGGEQFF. The CDR3, as DNA: TGCAGTGCTGCCCGGACTAGCGGGGGGGAGCAGTTCTTC.

This clonotype was counted a few times. The J gene is TRBJ2-3, the V gene TRBV4-3, with 7 positions matching TRBD2. The CDR3 spans 16 residues. Trimming took 4 bases from V and 1 from J; bases not matched to a gene: 8. Germline values: CDR1 LGHNA, CDR2 YSLEER. The CDR3 region has the DNA TGCGCCAGCAGCCGGGACGGCGGGAGTGGCACAGATACGCAGTATTTT. Its translation: CASSRDGGSGTDTQYF.

The chain employs TRBV5-6 and TRBJ1-3; D is undetermined. Between the trimmed V and J ends, which lost 3 bases and 0 bases, there was a span of 13 bases. The CDR3 extends over 16 amino acids. From germline, CDR1 is SGHDT and CDR2 YYEEEE. Here the CDR3 reads CASSSLQVSSGNTIYF. The CDR3 DNA reads TGTGCCAGCAGCTCCTTGCAGGTCAGCTCTGGAAACACCATATATTTT.

Of note for this clonotype: It is unclear where the CDR3 begins or ends on the DNA, so no DNA is shown, and the CDR3 is as TCRdb lists it. The rearrangement uses TRBV12-3 or TRBV12-4 and TRBJ2-2; the table's TRBD1 call for D was not verified on the DNA. The CDR3 length is 21 residues, termini included. CDR3: CASSPRGETQYFGPGTGELFF.

In its sample, this clonotype was seen a few times. The chain couples TRBV7-2 to TRBJ1-1; 10 nucleotides match TRBD1. Germline loops: CDR1 SGHTA, CDR2 FQGNSA. This CDR3 comprises 16 residues. V was pared by 3 bases and J by 0 bases, with 4 bases of the junction left unmatched. CDR3 protein: CASSFDGTGVNTEAFF. Here the CDR3 DNA reads TGTGCCAGCAGCTTCGATGGGACAGGGGTGAACACTGAAGCTTTCTTT. Complete variable domain (other parts from reference TRBV7-2 and TRBJ1-1): GAGVSQSPSNKVTEKGKDVELRCDPISGHTALYWYRQSLGQGLEFLIYFQGNSAPDKSGLPSDRFSAERTGGSVSTLTIQRTQQEDSAVYLCASSFDGTGVNTEAFFGQGTRLTVV.

The chain couples TRBV20-1 to TRBJ2-1, with TRBD1 matching over 10 bases. J lost 8 bases, V lost 6 bases, and 13 bases had no gene match. Germline CDR1 reads DFQATT; CDR2 reads SNEGSKA (reference sequence). The CDR3 runs to 15 residues. In DNA, the CDR3 is TGCAGTGCCCCGAGGGGACAGGGGTCCCGGGATGAGCAGTTCTTC. This codes for CSAPRGQGSRDEQFF.

Here the CDR3 DNA reads TGTGCCATCAGTGAGGGGACCGGGGAGCTGTTTTTT. Its translation: CAISEGTGELFF. The chain joins TRBV10-3 to TRBJ2-2; D call uncertain. Per germline, CDR1 ENHRY and CDR2 SYGVKD. The germline V and J ends were trimmed by 2 bases and 5 bases, with 3 bases remaining between them. The CDR3 extends over 12 amino acids.

This clonotype appeared a few times. The J gene is TRBJ2-1, the V gene TRBV6-1, with 14 positions matching TRBD2. The J call may not be correct, given that the DNA end is closer to TRBJ2-5. The CDR3 spans 16 residues. Germline V lookup: CDR1 MNHNS, CDR2 SASEGT. The CDR3 sequence: CASSARLAGGLETQYF. The CDR3 DNA reads TGTGCCAGCAGTGCCCGACTAGCGGGGGGGCTAGAGACCCAGTACTTC.

The rearrangement links TRBV6-5 to TRBJ1-2; D might be TRBD1 (6 bases). The CDR3 totals 11 residues. The germline V and J ends were trimmed by 6 bases and 8 bases, with 10 bases remaining between them. Germline CDR1 is MNHEY and CDR2 is SVGAGI. This chain's CDR3 is CASRTGGGYTF. The CDR3 nucleotides are TGTGCCAGCAGGACAGGAGGCGGCTACACCTTC.

V gene TRBV4-1 combines with J gene TRBJ2-3; no clear D. CDR3 length: 16 residues. Trimming shortened V by 1 base and J by 0 bases, and 11 bases separated the two germline ends. Germline values: CDR1 MGHRA, CDR2 YSYEKL. CDR3 loop: CASSQAFGSSTDTQYF. The DNA of the CDR3 is TGCGCCAGCAGCCAAGCTTTTGGGTCTAGCACAGATACGCAGTATTTT.